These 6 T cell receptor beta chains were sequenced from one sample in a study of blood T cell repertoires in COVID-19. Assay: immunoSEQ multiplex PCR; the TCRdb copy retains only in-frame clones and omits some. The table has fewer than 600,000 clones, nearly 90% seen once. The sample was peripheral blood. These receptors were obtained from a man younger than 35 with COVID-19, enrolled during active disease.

This CDR3 reads CASSLGESYEQYF. CDR3 nucleotide sequence: TGTGCCAGCAGCTTAGGAGAATCCTACGAGCAGTACTTC. This rearrangement joins TRBV11-3 to TRBJ2-7; D is undetermined. Germline V gene sequence: CDR1 SGHNT, CDR2 YENEEA. The CDR3 totals 13 residues. The V gene lost 1 base and the J gene lost 1 base, with 5 bases spanning the gap.

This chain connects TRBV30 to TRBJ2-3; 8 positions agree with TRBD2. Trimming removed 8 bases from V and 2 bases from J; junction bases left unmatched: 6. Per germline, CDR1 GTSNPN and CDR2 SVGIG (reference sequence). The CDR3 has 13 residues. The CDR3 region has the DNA TGTGCCGCCACTAGCGGAACCACAGATACGCAGTATTTT. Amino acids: CAATSGTTDTQYF.

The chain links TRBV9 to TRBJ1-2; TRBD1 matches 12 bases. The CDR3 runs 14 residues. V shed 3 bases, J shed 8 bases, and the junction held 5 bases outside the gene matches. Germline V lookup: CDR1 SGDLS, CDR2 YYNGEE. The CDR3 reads CASSEGTGGRGYTF. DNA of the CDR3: TGTGCCAGCAGCGAGGGGACAGGGGGCCGAGGCTACACCTTC.

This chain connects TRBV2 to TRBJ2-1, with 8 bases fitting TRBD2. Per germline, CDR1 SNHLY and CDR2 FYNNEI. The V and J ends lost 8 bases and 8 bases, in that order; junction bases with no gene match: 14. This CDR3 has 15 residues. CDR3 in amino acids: CASDSAGGKTDEQFF. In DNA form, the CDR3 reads TGTGCCAGCGATTCTGCGGGGGGAAAGACTGATGAGCAGTTCTTC.

CDR3 amino acids: CASSHRPTSGGPYEQYF. The DNA of the CDR3 is TGCGCCAGCAGCCACCGACCAACTAGCGGGGGACCCTACGAGCAGTACTTC. The rearrangement uses TRBV4-1 and TRBJ2-7; 11 bases are shared with TRBD2. This CDR3 spans 17 amino acids. Per germline, CDR1 MGHRA and CDR2 YSYEKL. V was clipped by 3 bases and J by 2 bases; unmatched bases: 9.

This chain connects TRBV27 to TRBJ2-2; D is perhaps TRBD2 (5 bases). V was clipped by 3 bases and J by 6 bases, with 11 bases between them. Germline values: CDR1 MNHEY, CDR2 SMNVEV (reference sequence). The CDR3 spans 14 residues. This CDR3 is CASSFRGYPGELFF. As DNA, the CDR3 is TGTGCCAGCAGTTTTCGGGGTTATCCCGGGGAGCTGTTTTTT.